The sample holds many counts of the clone carrying this T cell receptor beta chain. Antigen: not known. The germline gene is not matched at one end of the junction; a read error may be the cause. The germline CDR1 and CDR2 sequences are SGHTA and FQGTGA. The CDR3 is made up of 16 amino acids. This entry is derived from a study of post-analysis software for immune sequencing data. Study results and caveats: In multiple sclerosis, normalized Chao1 diversity was significantly below that of controls. Elevated frequency relative to controls characterized four or five TRBV segments in patients, TRBV5-6, TRBV5-1 and TRBV20-1 among them.

The TCR beta cDNA libraries contained unique molecular identifiers. Each CDR3 protein is one row after TCRdb ran MiXCR on the PCR reads. Of some 260,000 distinct CDR3 sequences in the sample, 30% to 45% were seen once. The TCR comes from a girl aged 10 to 17 with multiple sclerosis. The chain couples TRBV7-3 to TRBJ2-1; 12 bases are a match to TRBD2. Sequencing was done on a sample of blood. Here the CDR3 reads CASSQRTSGIYNERFF. CDR3 in DNA: TGTGCCAGCAGCCAAAGGACTAGCGGGATCTACAATGAGCGGTTCTTC.